This TCR beta chain emerged from a study of blood T cell repertoires in COVID-19. TCRdb keeps only in-frame clones here, not all; method: immunoSEQ multiplex PCR. Of 200,000 to 250,000 clones listed, about 82% are singletons. The V end lost 4 bases, the J end lost 7 bases, and 13 bases lay between the germline ends. Looked up from germline, CDR1 is SGHTA and CDR2 is FQGNSA. The CDR3 is made up of 13 amino acids. The receptor was derived from a woman of 80 years or more with acute or convalescent COVID-19. Sequenced sample: peripheral blood. The chain has TRBV7-2 and TRBJ1-2; D unresolved. In DNA form, the CDR3 reads TGTGCCAGCAGCTCCGGGAGGTCAAGTGGCTACACCTTC. Translation: CASSSGRSSGYTF.